The 27 T cell receptor beta chains below all came from one sample that was sequenced in a study of T cell repertoires in cytomegalovirus infection. MiXCR, applied by TCRdb to the reads, yields one record per CDR3 protein. The sample lists 250,000 to 300,000 distinct CDR3 sequences; roughly 25% were seen once. The sample comprised PBMCs. The receptors derive from a human donor in good health (CMV status not recorded). Some clones in this sample may be carry-over from other donors' samples.

The chain combines TRBV5-1 with TRBJ1-1, with 7 bases fitting TRBD1. With 0 bases clipped from V and 5 bases from J, the junction kept 7 bases outside the gene matches. This CDR3 spans 15 amino acids. CDR1 and CDR2 from the germline V gene are SGHRS and YFSETQ. CDR3 sequence reads: CASSLAVTGQTEAFF. CDR3 nucleotide sequence: TGCGCCAGCAGCTTGGCTGTGACAGGGCAAACTGAAGCTTTCTTT.

In its sample, this clonotype was seen a few times. The CDR3 coding sequence is TGTGCCAGCAGCAAAGGGGGCGGCGACTATGGCTACACCTTC. It encodes CASSKGGGDYGYTF. This chain joins TRBV3-1 and TRBJ1-2; 7 nucleotides align to TRBD1. Germline V gene lookup returns CDR1 LGHDT and CDR2 YNNKEL (reference sequence). V was clipped by 5 bases and J by 3 bases; unmatched bases: 6. The CDR3 spans 14 residues.

The chain links TRBV15 to TRBJ1-5; 7 positions match TRBD1. The CDR3 is made up of 16 amino acids. The J segment lost 9 bases and the V segment lost 0 bases, leaving 11 bases of the junction unmatched. From germline, CDR1 is LNHNV and CDR2 YYDKDF (reference sequence). The chain's CDR3 is CATSRDRGAGGLPQHF. The CDR3 nucleotides read TGTGCCACCAGCAGAGATAGGGGGGCAGGGGGGCTGCCCCAGCATTTT.

In this sample, this clonotype turned up a few times. The rearrangement joins TRBV11-3 to TRBJ2-1; 7 bases match TRBD1. Unmatched junction bases numbered 4, after V lost 3 bases and J lost 8 bases. The CDR3 loop spans 13 amino acids. Germline-derived CDR1 and CDR2 are SGHNT and YENEEA. The CDR3 nucleotides are TGTGCCAGCAGCTTCGACAGGGTGGATGAGCAGTTCTTC. It encodes CASSFDRVDEQFF.

Ten or more counts support this clonotype. The rearrangement links TRBV7-8 to TRBJ2-7; the D gene is possibly TRBD1 (5 bases). The V end lost 3 bases, the J end lost 1 base, and 13 bases lay between the germline ends. Germline V gene sequence: CDR1 SGHVS, CDR2 FQNEAQ. CDR3 length: 15 amino acids. Written as DNA, the CDR3 is TGTGCCAGCAGCTTCCTGGACACCGTTTCCTACGAGCAGTACTTC. It codes for CASSFLDTVSYEQYF.

V and J are TRBV12-3 or TRBV12-4 and TRBJ1-6; no definite D call. Trimming took 2 bases from V and 5 from J, leaving 7 bases between them. The CDR3 loop spans 14 amino acids. The CDR3 protein is CASSLLLDNSPLHF. DNA of the CDR3: TGTGCCAGCAGTTTACTATTGGATAATTCACCCCTCCACTTT.

In this sample, this clonotype turned up a few times. J is TRBJ2-2 and V is TRBV15, with TRBD1 identical over 7 bases. CDR3 length: 16 residues. Per the germline V gene, CDR1 is LNHNV and CDR2 is YYDKDF (reference sequence). After removal of 2 bases from V and 5 bases from J, the junction contained 8 bases not matched to a gene. CDR3 sequence reads: CATSRKKTGTTGELFF. In DNA form, the CDR3 reads TGTGCCACCAGCAGAAAAAAGACAGGGACAACCGGGGAGCTGTTTTTT.

Only one count was recorded for this clonotype. The rearrangement links TRBV27 to TRBJ2-5; D not certain. The CDR3 contains 10 residues. The germline V gene encodes CDR1 MNHEY and CDR2 SMNVEV (reference sequence). V lost 7 bases and J lost 8, with 8 bases in between. CDR3 DNA sequence: TGTGCCAGCAAAATGGGAACCCAGTACTTC. Translation gives CASKMGTQYF.

V usage is TRBV28 and J usage is TRBJ1-2; D unclear. Per germline, CDR1 MDHEN and CDR2 SYDVKM. Trimming pared 10 bases from V and 1 base from J, leaving 19 bases between. There are 15 residues in the CDR3. The CDR3 sequence: CATSRTASLNYGYTF. The CDR3 DNA sequence: TGTGCCACCTCTAGGACGGCATCCCTTAACTATGGCTACACCTTC.

The rearrangement joins TRBV10-3 to TRBJ2-3; D could derive from TRBD1 or TRBD2 (5 bases each). V lost 0 bases and J lost 7, with 8 bases in between. The germline gives CDR1 ENHRY, CDR2 SYGVKD. The CDR3 loop spans 13 amino acids. CDR3 DNA: TGTGCCATCAGTGAGTCCCGGGGACATACGCAGTATTTT. It specifies CAISESRGHTQYF.

CDR3 in DNA: TGTGCCAGTCATTCCGGGACGGCTAACAATGAGCAGTTCTTC. Its translation is CASHSGTANNEQFF. This chain joins TRBV19 and TRBJ2-1; either TRBD1 or TRBD2 may fit D (5 bases each). This CDR3 comprises 14 residues. Germline V lookup: CDR1 LNHDA, CDR2 SQIVND (reference sequence). Trimming stripped 8 bases from V and 5 bases from J, with 16 bases between. Looking up the rest from reference TRBV19 and TRBJ2-1 gives the full variable domain: DGGITQSPKYLFRKEGQNVTLSCEQNLNHDAMYWYRQDPGQGLRLIYYSQIVNDFQKGDIAEGYSVSREKKESFPLTVTSAQKNPTAFYLCASHSGTANNEQFFGPGTRLTVL.

The chain is built from TRBV6-5 and TRBJ2-5; 10 positions match TRBD2. In germline, CDR1 is MNHEY, CDR2 SVGAGI. There are 15 residues in the CDR3. The junction had 5 bases not matched to a gene; V was cut back by 5 bases and J by 2 bases. CDR3 nucleotide sequence: TGTGCCAGCAGTATGGGAGCGGGGGGGCAAGAGACCCAGTACTTC. Translating it yields CASSMGAGGQETQYF.

The table lists this clonotype with many counts. The rearrangement links TRBV7-6 to TRBJ2-2, with D unclear. CDR1 and CDR2 from the germline V gene are SGHVS and FNYEAQ. This CDR3 spans 12 amino acids. Deletions cut 4 bases from V and 5 bases from J, with 5 bases between. The CDR3 nucleotides read TGTGCCAGCAGCTCGTCAACCGGGGAGCTGTTTTTT. Amino acids: CASSSSTGELFF.

This clonotype was recorded many times. The V and J genes are TRBV12-3 or TRBV12-4 and TRBJ2-2; 8 bases match TRBD2. V was pared by 0 bases and J by 4 bases, with 13 bases of the junction left unmatched. The CDR3 extends over 19 amino acids. Written as DNA, the CDR3 is TGTGCCAGCAGTTTAGCGGGCCCAGCGGGAGTCGGGGTCACCGGGGAGCTGTTTTTT. This codes for CASSLAGPAGVGVTGELFF.

The table lists this clonotype with many counts. In DNA form, the CDR3 reads TGTGCCAGCAGCTTAGGTCGGACTAGCGGGAGGGGGGGTGAGCAGTTCTTC. As protein: CASSLGRTSGRGGEQFF. The chain couples TRBV7-2 to TRBJ2-1; 15 positions agree with TRBD2. Germline V lookup: CDR1 SGHTA, CDR2 FQGNSA. The CDR3 has 17 amino acids. Trimming at V came to 1 base and at J to 9 bases, leaving 7 bases not matched to a gene.

This clonotype was observed a handful of times. V gene TRBV7-2 combines with J gene TRBJ1-4; D is uncertain. The V end lost 5 bases, the J end lost 5 bases, and 9 bases lay between the germline ends. Germline V CDR1 and CDR2: SGHTA, FQGNSA. The CDR3 runs 13 residues. The CDR3 coding sequence is TGTGCCAGCAGCCCAACACGGAATGAAAAACTGTTTTTT. Its translation: CASSPTRNEKLFF.

The V gene is TRBV6-1, the J gene TRBJ2-1, with TRBD2 matching over 10 bases. In germline, CDR1 is MNHNS, CDR2 SASEGT. V lost 0 bases to trimming and J lost 7 bases; unmatched junction nucleotides: 6. The CDR3 totals 16 residues. The CDR3 DNA reads TGTGCCAGCAGTGAAGCGGCTAGCGGGAGTTCAAATGAGCAGTTCTTC. Translation: CASSEAASGSSNEQFF.

The CDR3 bases are TGTGCCAGCAGCTCCCCTGGGGGGACCAACGAGCAGTACTTC. This sequence encodes CASSSPGGTNEQYF. V gene TRBV7-9 combines with J gene TRBJ2-7; TRBD2 might be the D (6 bases). The V and J ends lost 4 bases and 5 bases respectively, with 15 bases between them. This CDR3 region has 14 residues. Germline lookup yields CDR1 SEHNR and CDR2 FQNEAQ (reference sequence).

The chain employs TRBV7-6 and TRBJ2-3, with D possibly matching TRBD1 (6 bases). This CDR3 spans 15 amino acids. From germline, CDR1 is SGHVS and CDR2 FNYEAQ. The germline V and J ends were trimmed by 8 bases and 1 base, with 16 bases remaining between them. CDR3 amino acids: CASSSEAGGTDTQYF. The CDR3 nucleotides are TGTGCCAGCTCCTCGGAGGCAGGGGGCACAGATACGCAGTATTTT.

This sequence joins TRBV15 and TRBJ2-5; TRBD2 agrees at 7 bases. Germline V gives CDR1 LNHNV, CDR2 YYDKDF (reference sequence). The CDR3 sequence is 14 residues long. V was clipped by 3 bases and J by 2 bases; unmatched bases: 3. The chain's CDR3 is CATSRRGTQETQYF. The CDR3 coding sequence is TGTGCCACCAGCAGGCGGGGGACTCAAGAGACCCAGTACTTC.

The chain links TRBV24-1 to TRBJ2-1, with D possibly TRBD2 on 6 matching bases. The CDR3 extends over 16 amino acids. From germline, CDR1 is KGHDR and CDR2 SFDVKD. With 4 bases removed from V and 6 bases from J, the gap between germline ends came to 18 bases. The CDR3 DNA reads TGTGCCACCAGTGACCCGGGGAGGATAGGACGCAATGAGCAGTTCTTC. Amino acids: CATSDPGRIGRNEQFF.

This clonotype has at least ten counts. V is TRBV7-3 and J is TRBJ2-1; D not certain. CDR1 and CDR2 (germline): SGHTA, FQGTGA. This CDR3 comprises 14 residues. Trimming cost V 5 bases and J 6 bases, with 14 bases left between them. The CDR3 region has the DNA TGTGCCAGCAGCGCTCTTCATTCGACCAATGAGCAGTTCTTC. Protein: CASSALHSTNEQFF.

To note about this clonotype: A much larger clone lies a single base off, so this may be a read error. The chain combines TRBV7-2 with TRBJ2-3, with 7 positions matching TRBD2. Germline lookup yields CDR1 SGHTA and CDR2 FQGNSA. V trimming: 1 base; J trimming: 2 bases; junction bases outside the gene matches: 6. CDR3 length: 16 residues. CDR3: CASSLVGGGPTDTQYF. CDR3 in DNA: TGTGCCAGCAGCTTAGTGGGCGGGGGACCCACAGATACGCAGTATTTT.

The V gene is TRBV14, the J gene TRBJ2-3, with 9 bases lining up with TRBD2. Germline loops: CDR1 SGHDN, CDR2 FVKESK. This CDR3 contains 16 residues. J lost 2 bases, V lost 1 base, and 4 bases had no gene match. CDR3 loop: CASSQAAGGLTDTQYF. In nucleotides, the CDR3 is TGTGCCAGCAGCCAAGCCGCGGGGGGGCTCACAGATACGCAGTATTTT.

This clonotype was seen a handful of times. The chain carries TRBV4-1 and TRBJ1-5, with D tentatively TRBD1 (6 bases). The V end was cut by 11 bases, the J end by 11 bases, with 13 bases between. The CDR3 is 10 residues long. Germline V gene data show CDR1 as MGHRA and CDR2 as YSYEKL. CDR3 protein: CAWGGKAQHF. Here the CDR3 DNA reads TGCGCCTGGGGGGGCAAAGCCCAGCATTTT.

This clonotype was picked up many times. The J gene is TRBJ2-7, the V gene TRBV7-2, with D maybe TRBD1 (6 bases). Germline V gene sequence: CDR1 SGHTA, CDR2 FQGNSA. V lost 5 bases and J lost 0, with 14 bases in between. The CDR3 runs 15 residues. DNA of the CDR3: TGTGCCAGCAGCCAAGGGACAAGACTCTCCTACGAGCAGTACTTC. It codes for CASSQGTRLSYEQYF. The full variable domain, rest sourced from reference TRBV7-2 and TRBJ2-7, is GAGVSQSPSNKVTEKGKDVELRCDPISGHTALYWYRQSLGQGLEFLIYFQGNSAPDKSGLPSDRFSAERTGGSVSTLTIQRTQQEDSAVYLCASSQGTRLSYEQYFGPGTRLTVT.

This clonotype was found many times. The J gene is TRBJ1-6, the V gene TRBV10-3; D might be TRBD1 (5 bases). V gave up 6 bases and J gave up 11 bases, with 14 bases separating them. This CDR3 has 13 residues. The germline gives CDR1 ENHRY, CDR2 SYGVKD. The CDR3 nucleotides are TGTGCCATCAGCTCCGGACACCTACCACCCCTCCACTTT. This translates into CAISSGHLPPLHF.